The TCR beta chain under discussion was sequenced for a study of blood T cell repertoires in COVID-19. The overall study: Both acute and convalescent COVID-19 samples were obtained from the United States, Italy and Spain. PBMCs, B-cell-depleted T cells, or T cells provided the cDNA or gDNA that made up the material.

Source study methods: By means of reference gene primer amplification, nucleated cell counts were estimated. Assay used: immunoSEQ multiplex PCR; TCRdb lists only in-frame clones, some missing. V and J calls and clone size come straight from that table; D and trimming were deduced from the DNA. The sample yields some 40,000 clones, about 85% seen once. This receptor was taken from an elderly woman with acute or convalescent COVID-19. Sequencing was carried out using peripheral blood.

CDR3 loop: CAISSTGGVADTQYF. CDR3 DNA: TGTGCCATCAGTTCTACAGGGGGGGTTGCAGATACGCAGTATTTT. This chain links TRBV10-3 with TRBJ2-3; D is perhaps TRBD1 (8 bases). The CDR3 contains 15 residues. V lost 5 bases and J lost 4, with 16 bases in between. CDR1 is ENHRY and CDR2 is SYGVKD in the germline V gene.